These 15 T cell receptor beta chains were sequenced from one sample in a study of graft-versus-host responses after intestinal transplantation. Clones were sequenced by immunoSEQ multiplex PCR, and TCRdb holds only the in-frame ones, with some missing. The table shows around 29,000 clones, with 70% to 90% occurring only once. Sequenced here: PBMCs, sampled around 480 days after intestinal transplantation. These receptors all come from a human patient who received an intestinal transplant, so some T cells may come from the graft donor.

The V gene is TRBV4-1, the J gene TRBJ2-2, with TRBD2 matching over 8 bases. The germline CDR1 and CDR2 sequences are MGHRA and YSYEKL. This CDR3 region has 15 residues. Trimming took 0 bases from V and 5 from J; bases not matched to a gene: 2. CDR3 sequence: CASSQEGTRTGELFF. In DNA form, the CDR3 reads TGCGCCAGCAGCCAAGAGGGGACTAGGACCGGGGAGCTGTTTTTT.

The chain combines TRBV29-1 with TRBJ1-1, with a weak D call TRBD1 (5 bases). Germline V gene lookup returns CDR1 SQVTM and CDR2 ANQGSEA. The CDR3 is made up of 11 amino acids. V lost 4 bases and J 5 bases, leaving 8 bases between the germline ends. The CDR3 protein is CSVGQGTEAFF. CDR3 in DNA: TGCAGCGTTGGGCAGGGAACTGAAGCTTTCTTT.

This sequence joins TRBV4-1 and TRBJ1-2; weak D call: TRBD1 (5 bases). Per germline, CDR1 MGHRA and CDR2 YSYEKL. This CDR3 is built from 14 residues. V dropped 2 bases and J dropped 4 bases, with 11 bases sitting between them. CDR3 amino acids: CASSQPTDAYGYTF. The DNA of the CDR3 is TGCGCCAGCAGCCAACCGACAGATGCCTATGGCTACACCTTC.

The rearrangement links TRBV14 to TRBJ1-1; perhaps TRBD1 as D (6 bases). V was trimmed by 3 bases and J by 10 bases, leaving 15 bases between them. The CDR3 runs to 13 residues. Germline CDR1 reads SGHDN; CDR2 reads FVKESK. In nucleotides, the CDR3 is TGTGCCAGCAGCCACGTCTTTAGGGGGACAGCTTTCTTT. Protein product: CASSHVFRGTAFF.

This clone was detected once. The genes are TRBV2 and TRBJ2-2; tentatively, D is TRBD2 (5 bases). Germline-derived CDR1 and CDR2 are SNHLY and FYNNEI. Trimming pared 4 bases from V and 6 bases from J, leaving 9 bases between. The CDR3 totals 13 residues. CDR3: CASSGRGSGELFF. CDR3 nucleotide sequence: TGTGCCAGCAGTGGACGGGGTTCCGGGGAGCTGTTTTTT.

The chain carries TRBV5-1 and TRBJ2-7; D is unclear. This CDR3 is built from 13 residues. From germline, CDR1 is SGHRS and CDR2 YFSETQ. V was pared by 0 bases and J by 3 bases, with 7 bases between. The CDR3 reads CASSLVVGYEQYF. CDR3 DNA: TGCGCCAGCAGCTTGGTTGTCGGCTACGAGCAGTACTTC.

The J gene is TRBJ1-4, the V gene TRBV4-1, with D possibly matching TRBD1 (6 bases). The germline V gene has CDR1 MGHRA and CDR2 YSYEKL. Trimming took off 0 bases at V and 7 bases at J, with 24 bases between the two ends. The CDR3 runs 19 residues. In DNA form, the CDR3 reads TGCGCCAGCAGCCAAGAACTCGTCCGGGACACCAGAGGCGGTGAAAAACTGTTTTTT. Translating it yields CASSQELVRDTRGGEKLFF.

This clone occurred once. This chain joins TRBV7-9 and TRBJ1-2, with D maybe TRBD1 (6 bases). The V and J ends lost 3 bases and 1 base respectively, with 12 bases between them. The length of the CDR3 is 15 residues. Germline loops: CDR1 SEHNR, CDR2 FQNEAQ (reference sequence). DNA for the CDR3: TGTGCCAGCAGCTTTGCAGGGGACTTTAACTATGGCTACACCTTC. Translating gives CASSFAGDFNYGYTF.

The genes are TRBV30 and TRBJ1-5; D remains unclear. Germline CDR1 GTSNPN, CDR2 SVGIG (reference sequence). Deletions cut 1 base from V and 4 bases from J, with 8 bases between. This CDR3 spans 13 amino acids. CDR3 nucleotide sequence: TGTGCCTGGAGTGAGAGAGGAAATCAGCCCCAGCATTTT. Translated, it gives CAWSERGNQPQHF.

This chain joins TRBV28 and TRBJ2-7; D unclear. The CDR3 sequence is 13 residues long. Trimming left V 11 bases short and J 2 bases short, with 16 bases between. CDR1 is MDHEN and CDR2 is SYDVKM in the germline V gene. CDR3 DNA: TGTGCCTCGGCAGGTAGTCCAACCTACGAGCAGTACTTC. Protein: CASAGSPTYEQYF. The entire variable domain, with the rest obtained from reference TRBV28 and TRBJ2-7, is as follows: DVKVTQSSRYLVKRTGEKVFLECVQDMDHENMFWYRQDPGLGLRLIYFSYDVKMKEKGDIPEGYSVSREKKERFSLILESASTNQTSMYLCASAGSPTYEQYFGPGTRLTVT.

The rearrangement links TRBV6-1 to TRBJ2-1; tentative D call: TRBD2 (5 bases). The germline V gene has CDR1 MNHNS and CDR2 SASEGT. The V and J ends lost 6 bases and 3 bases respectively, with 12 bases between them. CDR3 size: 14 residues. DNA for the CDR3: TGTGCCAGCAGAATCAACCGGGACTACAATGAGCAGTTCTTC. Translation: CASRINRDYNEQFF.

The chain carries TRBV2 and TRBJ2-2; possibly TRBD2 for D (6 bases). The germline V gene has CDR1 SNHLY and CDR2 FYNNEI. The CDR3 spans 14 residues. Deletions cut 7 bases from V and 7 bases from J, with 16 bases between. Here the CDR3 reads CASIKRGGVGELFF. For the CDR3, the DNA is TGTGCCAGCATAAAACGAGGAGGGGTCGGGGAGCTGTTTTTT. Full variable domain (remainder filled in from reference TRBV2 and TRBJ2-2): EPEVTQTPSHQVTQMGQEVILRCVPISNHLYFYWYRQILGQKVEFLVSFYNNEISEKSEIFDDQFSVERPDGSNFTLKIRSTKLEDSAMYFCASIKRGGVGELFFGEGSRLTVL.

The chain uses TRBV5-6 and TRBJ2-3, with D maybe TRBD2 (5 bases). The ends were cut back, 7 bases at V and 5 bases at J, with 14 bases in the middle. Germline V gene data show CDR1 as SGHDT and CDR2 as YYEEEE. The CDR3 contains 13 residues. CDR3 coding DNA: TGTGCCAGCCTCAACCTGGCGGGAGATACGCAGTATTTT. It specifies CASLNLAGDTQYF.

CDR3 bases: TGCGCCAGCAGCCCATACGGACTAGCGGGGGGGCTGGGGGCAGATACGCAGTATTTT. The encoded protein is CASSPYGLAGGLGADTQYF. V and J are TRBV4-1 and TRBJ2-3, with 15 bases that match TRBD2. The CDR3 has 19 residues. J lost 4 bases, V lost 4 bases, and 12 bases had no gene match. Germline lookup yields CDR1 MGHRA and CDR2 YSYEKL.

This clone was seen only a few times. This chain links TRBV29-1 with TRBJ2-7, with 9 bases aligning to TRBD2. The CDR3 contains 14 residues. Germline V gene lookup returns CDR1 SQVTM and CDR2 ANQGSEA. The V and J ends lost 6 bases and 6 bases, in that order; junction bases with no gene match: 12. CDR3 in amino acids: CSVLSGSGGREQYF. Here the CDR3 DNA reads TGCAGCGTGCTTAGCGGGAGCGGTGGTCGCGAGCAGTACTTC.